Presented here are 6 T cell receptor beta chains from one specimen sequenced in a study of identical twins. TCRdb reprocessed the 5' RACE reads with MiXCR, giving one entry per CDR3 protein. The data hold some 97,000 distinct CDR3 sequences, with about 5.6% observed a single time. Sequenced material: memory T cells sorted from blood. The receptors originated from a woman between 50 and 59 years old in good health.

This clonotype has at least ten counts. The V gene is TRBV25-1, the J gene TRBJ1-4; D not certain. Trimming cost V 5 bases and J 8 bases, with 6 bases left between them. The CDR3 contains 11 residues. Germline values: CDR1 MGHDK, CDR2 SYGVNS. CDR3 DNA sequence: TGTGCCAGCAGTACGGGCGAAAAACTGTTTTTT. It specifies CASSTGEKLFF.

The table lists this clonotype with many counts. V is TRBV7-9 and J is TRBJ2-1, with 13 bases matching TRBD2. V dropped 3 bases and J dropped 6; count of bases not matched to a gene: 11. The CDR3 covers 18 residues. Germline CDR1 SEHNR, CDR2 FQNEAQ (reference sequence). The CDR3 loop is CASSLWTSGSARANEQFF. The CDR3 DNA sequence: TGTGCCAGCAGCTTGTGGACTAGCGGGAGTGCCCGCGCCAATGAGCAGTTCTTC. Drawing the rest from reference TRBV7-9 and TRBJ2-1, the complete variable domain is DTGVSQNPRHKITKRGQNVTFRCDPISEHNRLYWYRQTLGQGPEFLTYFQNEAQLEKSRLLSDRFSAERPKGSFSTLEIQRTEQGDSAMYLCASSLWTSGSARANEQFFGPGTRLTVL.

The table lists this clonotype with many counts. The V and J genes are TRBV6-5 and TRBJ2-5; TRBD1 matches at 9 bases. Losses at the gene ends were 6 bases for V and 5 bases for J; bases not matched to a gene: 10. CDR1 MNHEY and CDR2 SVGAGI come from the germline V gene. This CDR3 spans 15 amino acids. DNA of the CDR3: TGTGCCAGCAGAAACACGGGACAGGGTGTGGAGACCCAGTACTTC. Translated, it gives CASRNTGQGVETQYF.

This clonotype has at least ten counts. The chain carries TRBV12-3 or TRBV12-4 and TRBJ1-5; D is possibly TRBD1 (5 bases). The ends were cut back, 7 bases at V and 7 bases at J, with 14 bases in the middle. The CDR3 has 13 residues. CDR3 DNA: TGTGCCAGCACCGGGGCTGCGGGGCAGCCCCAGCATTTT. This codes for CASTGAAGQPQHF.

This clonotype showed up many times. The chain employs TRBV12-3 or TRBV12-4 and TRBJ1-6; TRBD1 might be the D (5 bases). The germline V and J ends were trimmed by 3 bases and 10 bases, with 16 bases remaining between them. The CDR3 spans 15 residues. CDR3 DNA sequence: TGTGCCAGCAGTTTCCAGGGACCCGGACGGTCACCCCTCCACTTT. Protein product: CASSFQGPGRSPLHF.

At least ten counts were recorded for this clonotype. The rearrangement links TRBV7-9 to TRBJ2-1, with TRBD2 identical over 12 bases. V trimming: 5 bases; J trimming: 9 bases; junction bases outside the gene matches: 14. This CDR3 comprises 17 residues. Germline assignment: CDR1 SEHNR and CDR2 FQNEAQ (reference sequence). CDR3 nucleotide sequence: TGTGCCAGCAGCACACGGCTGGGTGCTAGCGGGAGGGCTGAGCAGTTCTTC. This gives the protein CASSTRLGASGRAEQFF.